A single sample is the source of the 4 T cell receptor beta chains below, sequenced in a study of cytomegalovirus exposure and HLA in healthy donors (dated by TCRdb to 2016 to 2017). Libraries were made using the immunoSEQ multiplex PCR assay. The multiplex PCR relied on a mix of 60 forward primers for TCR Vbeta segments and 13 reverse primers for TCR Jbeta segments. The immuneACCESS repertoire file appears here via TCRdb, limited to in-frame rearrangements. These files lack a portion of the clones; in checked studies, under half of the deficit traces to unresolved V genes, and the cause of the others is not known. Across this sample there are about 110,000 clones, with around 80% seen only once. Together, the top ten hold 3% of the sample. The material sequenced was PBMCs. The receptors here all came from a young woman in good health and CMV-seropositive.

The chain is built from TRBV5-4 and TRBJ2-1; TRBD2 agrees at 11 bases. The germline V gene encodes CDR1 SGHNT and CDR2 YYREEE (reference sequence). The ends lost 0 bases at V and 5 bases at J; junction bases unmatched: 1. The CDR3 contains 15 residues. In DNA, the CDR3 is TGTGCCAGCAGCTTGGGACTAGCGGGACACAATGAGCAGTTCTTC. Its protein product is CASSLGLAGHNEQFF.

This chain uses TRBV19 with TRBJ1-2; no reliable D call. The CDR3 is made up of 11 amino acids. The germline CDR1 and CDR2 sequences are LNHDA and SQIVND (reference sequence). Trimming removed 4 bases from V and 8 bases from J, with 8 bases in between. CDR3 sequence reads: CASSTGPGYTF. The CDR3 bases are TGTGCCAGTAGTACTGGGCCAGGCTACACCTTC.

This clone was observed a few times. The chain links TRBV10-1 to TRBJ2-2; 8 positions match TRBD2. The CDR3 has 16 residues. Looked up from germline, CDR1 is WNHNN and CDR2 is SYGVQD (reference sequence). Unmatched junction bases numbered 7, after V lost 2 bases and J lost 5 bases. The CDR3 sequence is CASSELGLGFTGELFF. The CDR3 nucleotides are TGCGCCAGCAGTGAGCTGGGACTAGGTTTTACCGGGGAGCTGTTTTTT.

The chain is built from TRBV30 and TRBJ1-2; D is undetermined. V was pared by 1 base and J by 5 bases, with 23 bases between. Looked up from germline, CDR1 is GTSNPN and CDR2 is SVGIG (reference sequence). This CDR3 comprises 17 residues. CDR3 DNA: TGTGCCTGGAGTGAAGTCCTCGGACCCTCGGAGGTATATGGCTACACCTTC. The encoded protein is CAWSEVLGPSEVYGYTF.